What follows are 21 T cell receptor beta chains derived from one specimen sequenced in a study of regulatory T cells in long-lasting Graves disease. Time point here: persistent/refractory GD, antithyroid drugs over 5 years with positive TRAb. The authors made the TCR library using RNA they extracted from PBMCs. Combining iRepertoire HTBI primers with Arm-PCR of CDR3 regions, the authors built TCR beta libraries. TCRdb re-analysed the multiplex PCR reads in MiXCR, keeping a single row per CDR3 protein. The table lists approximately 400,000 distinct CDR3 sequences, more than 20% of them singletons, with less than 25% in the top ten. The material was peripheral blood mononuclear cells (PBMCs), obtained when the disease was refractory, from a patient treated with antithyroid drugs. The receptors derive from a female donor with Graves disease.

This clonotype has just a few counts. The genes are TRBV5-6 and TRBJ2-7; D is undetermined. Per germline, CDR1 SGHDT and CDR2 YYEEEE. Trimming removed 0 bases from V and 0 bases from J, with 10 bases in between. There are 15 residues in the CDR3. The CDR3 DNA reads as TGTGCCAGCAGCTTGGGGCAGACCAGCTCCTACGAGCAGTACTTC. Translated, it gives CASSLGQTSSYEQYF.

This clonotype was counted a single time. V is TRBV5-5 and J is TRBJ1-1, with D maybe TRBD1 (6 bases). In germline, CDR1 is SGHKS, CDR2 YYEKEE (reference sequence). Trimming cost V 3 bases and J 5 bases, with 8 bases left between them. The CDR3 spans 12 residues. CDR3 sequence (DNA): TGTGCCAGCAGCTACACAGGGACTGAAGCTTTCTTT. Its translation is CASSYTGTEAFF.

This clonotype was counted only a few times. The CDR3 DNA reads as TGTGCCAGCAGTTCCGGGACAACCGTTTACGAGCAGTACTTC. This encodes CASSSGTTVYEQYF. V gene TRBV28 combines with J gene TRBJ2-7; a possible D gene is TRBD1 (6 bases). This CDR3 comprises 14 residues. Germline V gives CDR1 MDHEN, CDR2 SYDVKM. The V end lost 4 bases, the J end lost 4 bases, and 14 bases lay between the germline ends.

This clonotype was seen more than once but under ten times. The chain is built from TRBV18 and TRBJ2-2; no clear D. CDR1 is KGHSH and CDR2 is LQKENI in the germline V gene. V shed 3 bases and J shed 11 bases, with 7 bases lying between them. The CDR3 covers 11 residues. This CDR3 is CASSPSKELFF. The CDR3 bases are TGTGCCAGCTCACCGTCGAAAGAGCTGTTTTTT.

In regard to this clonotype: Sequence at one end of the junction differs from germline and may be a read error. V is TRBV19 and J is TRBJ2-7; 8 bases match TRBD2. The germline V gene has CDR1 LNHDA and CDR2 SQIVND (reference sequence). This CDR3 spans 15 amino acids. CDR3 DNA sequence: TGTGCCAGTAGTATATCAGCGGGAGTGAGATACGAGCAGTGCTTC. This translates into CASSISAGVRYEQCF. The variable domain in full, completed from reference TRBV19 and TRBJ2-7, reads DGGITQSPKYLFRKEGQNVTLSCEQNLNHDAMYWYRQDPGQGLRLIYYSQIVNDFQKGDIAEGYSVSREKKESFPLTVTSAQKNPTAFYLCASSISAGVRYEQCFGPGTRLTVT.

This clonotype has a handful of counts. This sequence joins TRBV20-1 and TRBJ2-2, with 7 bases matching TRBD2. CDR1 and CDR2 (germline): DFQATT, SNEGSKA (reference sequence). V shed 3 bases and J 4 bases; nucleotides not matched to a gene: 8. CDR3 length: 15 amino acids. The CDR3 region has the DNA TGCAGTGCTAGGGGACTAAAGGAACCCACCGGGGAGCTGTTTTTT. Its translation: CSARGLKEPTGELFF.

Of note for this clonotype: This may arise from a read error, as a much more abundant clone is one base away. This sequence joins TRBV12-3 or TRBV12-4 and TRBJ2-2; 9 bases map to TRBD2. The CDR3 runs to 15 residues. CDR3 sequence reads: CASNPSGNNPGELVF. The CDR3 DNA follows: TGTGCCAGCAATCCTAGCGGGAATAATCCCGGGGAGCTGGTTTTT.

This clonotype was seen repeatedly, ten times or more. The gene calls are TRBV28 and TRBJ2-2, with TRBD2 matching over 10 bases. The CDR3 length is 17 residues. With V trimmed by 4 bases and J by 4 bases, 9 bases remained unmatched. Germline CDR1 MDHEN, CDR2 SYDVKM. DNA of the CDR3: TGTGCCAGCAGTTCATACCCTAGCGGGAGTATCACCGGGGAGCTGTTTTTT. The encoded protein is CASSSYPSGSITGELFF.

J is TRBJ1-4 and V is TRBV4-2; possible D gene TRBD1, 6 bases. V shed 0 bases and J shed 5 bases, with 13 bases lying between them. CDR1 is LGHNA, CDR2 YNFKEQ, per germline. There are 16 residues in the CDR3. The CDR3 sequence: CASSQDSSGENEKLFF. The CDR3 DNA sequence: TGTGCCAGCAGCCAAGATTCCTCAGGGGAGAATGAAAAACTGTTTTTT.

The chain carries TRBV19 and TRBJ2-7; TRBD1 might be the D (5 bases). Germline assignment: CDR1 LNHDA and CDR2 SQIVND (reference sequence). The V gene lost 3 bases and the J gene lost 6 bases, with 12 bases spanning the gap. CDR3 size: 13 residues. CDR3 DNA: TGTGCCAGTAGTATGTCAACAGGCAGCGAGCAGTACTTC. This gives the protein CASSMSTGSEQYF.

The sample holds many counts of this clonotype. V and J are TRBV20-1 and TRBJ2-5, with D unclear. V lost 2 bases and J 0 bases, leaving 7 bases between the germline ends. The V gene's germline CDR1 is DFQATT and CDR2 SNEGSKA (reference sequence). There are 13 residues in the CDR3. DNA of the CDR3: TGCAGTGCTAGAAACGGGTACCAAGAGACCCAGTACTTC. Its translation: CSARNGYQETQYF.

This chain connects TRBV6-1 to TRBJ2-2; D unclear. The CDR3 totals 12 residues. Germline lookup yields CDR1 MNHNS and CDR2 SASEGT. The V and J ends lost 6 bases and 8 bases respectively, with 10 bases between them. CDR3 nucleotide sequence: TGTGCCAGCAGGCGACTTTGGGGGGAGCTGTTTTTT. This encodes CASRRLWGELFF.

This rearrangement joins TRBV2 to TRBJ2-2; 10 bases fit TRBD2. The CDR3 is made up of 16 amino acids. The germline V gene has CDR1 SNHLY and CDR2 FYNNEI. V lost 3 bases and J lost 4; bases outside the gene matches: 5. The CDR3 sequence: CASSESGRASTGELFF. The CDR3 DNA reads as TGTGCCAGCAGTGAGAGCGGGAGGGCCTCCACCGGGGAGCTGTTTTTT.

For this clonotype: The CDR3 end shows no conserved phenylalanine or tryptophan, and so a read error is likely. The chain couples TRBV29-1 to TRBJ1-2; TRBD1 matches 7 bases. Germline CDR1 SQVTM, CDR2 ANQGSEA. This CDR3 contains 12 residues. V lost 3 bases, J lost 5 bases, and 3 bases stayed unmatched. CDR3 DNA: TGCAGCGTTGACGGGGACAGATATGGCTACACCATC. This gives the protein CSVDGDRYGYTI.

This rearrangement joins TRBV7-9 to TRBJ1-6, with D tentatively TRBD1 (6 bases). The CDR3 is made up of 15 amino acids. V was shortened by 7 bases and J by 9 bases, with 19 bases between the two germline ends. Germline V gene data show CDR1 as SEHNR and CDR2 as FQNEAQ (reference sequence). The CDR3 DNA follows: TGTGCCAGCAACACAGGGAACCGACCTAGTTCACCCCTCCACTTT. Translated: CASNTGNRPSSPLHF.

This clonotype showed up just a few times. One junction end does not reproduce the germline sequence, and a read error may be involved. This rearrangement joins TRBV7-8 to TRBJ2-2; 13 bases match TRBD2. The CDR3 runs to 15 residues. CDR1 SGHVS and CDR2 FQNEAQ come from the germline V gene. The CDR3 loop reads CACSQGTSGKGGLFF. The CDR3 nucleotides are TGTGCCTGCAGCCAGGGGACTAGCGGGAAGGGAGGGCTGTTTTTT.

Concerning this clonotype itself: This sequence may be a read error, since a much larger clone differs from it by one base. The chain joins TRBV2 to TRBJ1-1; D possibly corresponds to TRBD1 (5 bases). There are 13 residues in the CDR3. Per the germline V gene, CDR1 is SNHLY and CDR2 is FYNNEI. The CDR3 DNA sequence: TGTGCCAGCAGGGGGGGGGTGAACACTGAAGCTCTCTTT. It translates to CASRGGVNTEALF.

The V and J genes are TRBV6-2 or TRBV6-3 and TRBJ2-3; maybe TRBD2 (6 bases). V dropped 6 bases and J dropped 0 bases, with 16 bases sitting between them. CDR1 is MNHEY, CDR2 SVGEGT, per germline. The CDR3 is made up of 16 amino acids. CDR3 in DNA: TGTGCCAGCAGACCCCAGCGGGTCGAAAGCACAGATACGCAGTATTTT. Its protein is CASRPQRVESTDTQYF.

This chain links TRBV20-1 with TRBJ2-2; D ambiguous. Trimming pared 0 bases from V and 4 bases from J, leaving 6 bases between. Per germline, CDR1 DFQATT and CDR2 SNEGSKA (reference sequence). This CDR3 spans 13 amino acids. The DNA of the CDR3 is TGCAGTGCTAGAGATCGGATCACCGGGGAGCTGTTTTTT. Protein: CSARDRITGELFF.

J is TRBJ1-1 and V is TRBV19, with D hard to call. This CDR3 region has 13 residues. The germline gives CDR1 LNHDA, CDR2 SQIVND (reference sequence). V was clipped by 1 base and J by 7 bases, with 10 bases between them. CDR3 DNA: TGTGCCAGTAGTATAGGTCCCCAGCGTGAAGCTTTCTTT. The encoded protein is CASSIGPQREAFF.

This clonotype was counted a few times. One end of the junction varies from germline; a read error may be responsible. The V and J genes are TRBV5-4 and TRBJ2-2; 10 bases are shared with TRBD1. The germline V gene has CDR1 SGHNT and CDR2 YYREEE (reference sequence). The CDR3 consists of 15 residues. This chain's CDR3 is CASRLDRGKSGELFF. In DNA form, the CDR3 reads TGTGCCAGCAGGTTGGACAGGGGGAAGTCCGGGGAGCTGTTTTTT.